Below are 25 T cell receptor beta chains sequenced from a single sample in a study of T-cell reconstitution after alpha-beta-depleted transplantation in children. Unique molecular identifiers were incorporated during preparation of the TCRbeta library. One entry per CDR3 protein results from TCRdb running MiXCR on the PCR reads. The sample lists roughly 670,000 distinct CDR3 sequences; around 13% were seen once. The sample in question was PBMCs, obtained before TCRalphabeta/CD19-depleted stem cell transplant. Receptors were obtained from a girl aged 2-10 years with congenital amegakaryocytic thrombocytopenia, due to receive a stem cell transplant.

V is TRBV11-2 and J is TRBJ2-7; D perhaps matches TRBD2 (6 bases). Germline CDR1 reads SGHAT; CDR2 reads FQNNGV. The CDR3 runs 14 residues. Deletions cut 1 base from V and 1 base from J, with 8 bases between. Written as DNA, the CDR3 is TGTGCCAGCAGCTTAGCGGGAGAGTCCTACGAGCAGTACTTC. Translated: CASSLAGESYEQYF. Variable domain in full (rest from reference TRBV11-2 and TRBJ2-7): EAGVAQSPRYKIIEKRQSVAFWCNPISGHATLYWYQQILGQGPKLLIQFQNNGVVDDSQLPKDRFSAERLKGVDSTLKIQPAKLEDSAVYLCASSLAGESYEQYFGPGTRLTVT.

This chain joins TRBV5-4 and TRBJ2-7; 12 bases are shared with TRBD2. The germline V gene encodes CDR1 SGHNT and CDR2 YYREEE (reference sequence). The CDR3 loop spans 15 amino acids. V was pared by 4 bases and J by 5 bases, with 7 bases of the junction left unmatched. CDR3 DNA: TGTGCCAGCAGCCCTGGACTAGCGGGACTCAACGAGCAGTACTTC. Amino acid sequence: CASSPGLAGLNEQYF.

Details on this clonotype: The junction differs from germline at one of its ends, possibly a read error. The genes are TRBV20-1 and TRBJ2-3; TRBD2 is a possible D gene (6 bases). CDR1 is DFQATT and CDR2 is SNEGSKA in the germline V gene (reference sequence). The CDR3 spans 17 residues. CDR3 bases: TGCAGTGCTAGAGTGTATTTATTGGGACTTAGCACAGATACGCAGTCTTTT. Amino acid sequence: CSARVYLLGLSTDTQSF.

This clonotype was detected ten times or more. The CDR3 region has the DNA TGCGCCAGCAGGGAGCGGGGAAAAGAGACCCAGTACTTC. It codes for CASRERGKETQYF. The gene calls are TRBV5-1 and TRBJ2-5; 7 bases fit TRBD2. Trimming at V came to 5 bases and at J to 3 bases, leaving 4 bases not matched to a gene. The CDR3 is 13 amino acids. Looked up from germline, CDR1 is SGHRS and CDR2 is YFSETQ.

The chain joins TRBV7-9 to TRBJ1-2; 7 bases map to TRBD1. V lost 5 bases and J lost 3; bases outside the gene matches: 9. CDR1 and CDR2 (germline): SEHNR, FQNEAQ (reference sequence). This CDR3 contains 15 residues. DNA of the CDR3: TGTGCCAGCAGCCTCCGGAGACAGGGATACTATGGCTACACCTTC. Residues: CASSLRRQGYYGYTF.

This clonotype was counted many times. The chain joins TRBV20-1 to TRBJ1-5; D not certain. CDR1 is DFQATT and CDR2 is SNEGSKA in the germline V gene (reference sequence). The germline V and J ends were trimmed by 4 bases and 1 base, with 14 bases remaining between them. The CDR3 length is 15 residues. CDR3 DNA sequence: TGCAGTGCTATTTCCTCGAGTTTGAGCAATCAGCCCCAGCATTTT. Translation: CSAISSSLSNQPQHF.

Concerning this clonotype: One junction end does not reproduce the germline sequence, and a read error may be involved. The gene calls are TRBV30 and TRBJ1-2; D is unclear. The CDR3 has 12 amino acids. CDR1 and CDR2 (germline): GTSNPN, SVGIG (reference sequence). CDR3 amino acids: CAWSVGVYGYPF. CDR3 sequence (DNA): TGTGCCTGGAGTGTAGGCGTCTATGGCTACCCCTTC.

To note about this clonotype: The germline gene is not matched at one end of the junction; a read error may be the cause. This sequence joins TRBV28 and TRBJ2-2; no reliable D call. Germline values: CDR1 MDHEN, CDR2 SYDVKM. The CDR3 has 11 amino acids. The CDR3 region is CASSDTWELFF. The CDR3 bases are TGTGCCAGCAGTGACACCTGGGAGCTGTTTTTT. The full variable domain, its missing parts supplied by reference TRBV28 and TRBJ2-2, is DVKVTQSSRYLVKRTGEKVFLECVQDMDHENMFWYRQDPGLGLRLIYFSYDVKMKEKGDIPEGYSVSREKKERFSLILESASTNQTSMYLCASSDTWELFFGEGSRLTVL.

This clonotype occurred a few times. The chain carries TRBV29-1 and TRBJ1-2, with D possibly TRBD1 on 6 matching bases. CDR1 and CDR2 from the germline V gene are SQVTM and ANQGSEA. V was pared by 4 bases and J by 8 bases, with 11 bases between. There are 11 residues in the CDR3. The CDR3 DNA reads as TGCAGCGTTGCCAGGGGAGAGGGCTACACCTTC. The encoded protein is CSVARGEGYTF.

The chain is built from TRBV5-6 and TRBJ2-2, with 9 bases lining up with TRBD1. J lost 6 bases, V lost 1 base, and 7 bases had no gene match. The CDR3 is made up of 16 amino acids. CDR1 is SGHDT, CDR2 YYEEEE, per germline. In DNA, the CDR3 is TGTGCCAGCAGCTTGTTCGGACAGGGGATCGCCGGGGAGCTGTTTTTT. Amino acid sequence: CASSLFGQGIAGELFF.

This clonotype occurred many times. The chain is built from TRBV29-1 and TRBJ1-1; TRBD1 matches 11 bases. J was trimmed by 0 bases and V by 7 bases; bases with no gene match: 10. The length of the CDR3 is 16 residues. Per germline, CDR1 SQVTM and CDR2 ANQGSEA. CDR3 coding DNA: TGCAGCGGATCCGGGACAGGGGGATCAATGAACACTGAAGCTTTCTTT. Translating gives CSGSGTGGSMNTEAFF.

This clonotype occurred a few times. The chain combines TRBV4-2 with TRBJ2-5; 11 bases are a match to TRBD2. The CDR3 totals 17 residues. Germline assignment: CDR1 LGHNA and CDR2 YNFKEQ. V shed 3 bases, J shed 4 bases, and the junction held 10 bases outside the gene matches. The CDR3 reads CASSQLLAGDTPETQYF. The CDR3, as DNA: TGTGCCAGCAGCCAGCTACTAGCGGGAGATACCCCAGAGACCCAGTACTTC.

This clonotype came up a few times. V and J are TRBV5-1 and TRBJ2-1; D possibly matches TRBD1 or TRBD2 (5 bases each). Trimming stripped 2 bases from V and 6 bases from J, with 15 bases between. The CDR3 sequence is 15 residues long. Germline CDR1 and CDR2: SGHRS and YFSETQ. The CDR3 DNA reads TGCGCCAGCAGCTTTCCTTTGGGACCACTCAATGAGCAGTTCTTC. Translated: CASSFPLGPLNEQFF.

This clonotype has ten or more counts. This chain joins TRBV20-1 and TRBJ2-1; TRBD2 matches 11 bases. Germline CDR1 is DFQATT and CDR2 is SNEGSKA (reference sequence). The CDR3 consists of 15 residues. The V gene end was trimmed by 4 bases and the J gene end by 7 bases; junction bases not matched to a gene: 9. CDR3 sequence (DNA): TGCAGTGCTATAGGGACTAGCGGAAATAGGAATGAGCAGTTCTTC. Encoded protein: CSAIGTSGNRNEQFF.

This clonotype has a handful of counts. The rearrangement uses TRBV6-1 and TRBJ2-3; 14 bases match TRBD2. This CDR3 spans 16 amino acids. V trimming: 5 bases; J trimming: 6 bases; junction bases outside the gene matches: 7. The germline gives CDR1 MNHNS, CDR2 SASEGT. For the CDR3, the DNA is TGTGCCAGCAGTAAGGGACTAGCGGGAGCCGCGGATACGCAGTATTTT. Encoded protein: CASSKGLAGAADTQYF.

In its sample, this clonotype was seen many times. The chain uses TRBV20-1 and TRBJ2-3, with 8 bases fitting TRBD2. There are 17 residues in the CDR3. Germline V gene sequence: CDR1 DFQATT, CDR2 SNEGSKA (reference sequence). V lost 0 bases, J lost 3 bases, and 11 bases stayed unmatched. The CDR3 nucleotides are TGCAGTGCTAGAGATGCGACTAGCGCCGATCCTACAGATACGCAGTATTTT. Encoded protein: CSARDATSADPTDTQYF.

In this sample, this clonotype turned up a few times. V gene TRBV20-1 combines with J gene TRBJ2-1; TRBD2 might be the D (6 bases). The CDR3 is made up of 15 amino acids. Germline lookup yields CDR1 DFQATT and CDR2 SNEGSKA (reference sequence). Trimming left V 5 bases short and J 7 bases short, with 21 bases between. Here the CDR3 reads CSAPPAGRRGNEQFF. The DNA for the CDR3 is TGCAGTGCTCCCCCGGCGGGGAGGCGCGGAAATGAGCAGTTCTTC.

The rearrangement joins TRBV12-3 or TRBV12-4 to TRBJ1-5, with D possibly TRBD1 on 5 matching bases. Trimming left V 3 bases short and J 2 bases short, with 11 bases between. The length of the CDR3 is 15 residues. The CDR3 nucleotides read TGTGCCAGCAGTTTTGGGTGGGACGGCAATCAGCCCCAGCATTTT. It specifies CASSFGWDGNQPQHF.

This clonotype was observed many times. The V gene is TRBV29-1, the J gene TRBJ2-3; D may correspond to TRBD1 or TRBD2 (5 bases each). The CDR3 runs to 13 residues. V gave up 2 bases and J gave up 6 bases, with 12 bases separating them. The germline CDR1 and CDR2 sequences are SQVTM and ANQGSEA. Here the CDR3 DNA reads TGCAGCGTTGAATTACCGGGACGGGATACGCAGTATTTT. Its protein is CSVELPGRDTQYF.

This clonotype has a count of ten or more. The chain joins TRBV18 to TRBJ2-5; D remains unclear. Between the trimmed V and J ends, which lost 8 bases and 6 bases, there was a span of 13 bases. The V gene's germline CDR1 is KGHSH and CDR2 LQKENI. The CDR3 covers 12 residues. The CDR3: CASDSSGKTQYF. The CDR3 DNA sequence: TGTGCCAGCGATTCATCCGGAAAGACCCAGTACTTC. Filled out from reference TRBV18 and TRBJ2-5, the complete variable domain reads NAGVMQNPRHLVRRRGQEARLRCSPMKGHSHVYWYRQLPEEGLKFMVYLQKENIIDESGMPKERFSAEFPKEGPSILRIQQVVRGDSAAYFCASDSSGKTQYFGPGTRLLVL.

This clonotype was counted between two and nine times. The V and J genes are TRBV20-1 and TRBJ2-3; TRBD2 matches 8 bases. The V gene end was trimmed by 4 bases and the J gene end by 3 bases; junction bases not matched to a gene: 9. CDR1 DFQATT and CDR2 SNEGSKA come from the germline V gene (reference sequence). CDR3 size: 15 residues. CDR3 in amino acids: CSAIPPGRVTDTQYF. Written as DNA, the CDR3 is TGCAGTGCTATACCCCCCGGGAGGGTGACAGATACGCAGTATTTT.

This chain joins TRBV7-9 and TRBJ2-7; TRBD2 aligns across 7 bases. V lost 8 bases, J lost 0 bases, and 10 bases stayed unmatched. Germline-derived CDR1 and CDR2 are SEHNR and FQNEAQ (reference sequence). The CDR3 consists of 15 residues. The CDR3 DNA reads TGTGCCAGCTCCTCCGGGGGGATCTACTCCTACGAGCAGTACTTC. Protein: CASSSGGIYSYEQYF.

This clonotype was observed at least ten times. The chain uses TRBV5-1 and TRBJ2-3, with unresolved D. Trimming removed 0 bases from V and 2 bases from J, with 16 bases in between. The CDR3 length is 17 residues. Germline assignment: CDR1 SGHRS and CDR2 YFSETQ. The CDR3 sequence is CASSLGIAGAYTDTQYF. In nucleotides, the CDR3 is TGCGCCAGCAGCTTGGGTATAGCCGGAGCTTACACAGATACGCAGTATTTT.

The V call is TRBV7-9, the J call TRBJ2-7; tentatively, D is TRBD2 (6 bases). This CDR3 has 14 residues. Looked up from germline, CDR1 is SEHNR and CDR2 is FQNEAQ (reference sequence). The germline V and J ends were trimmed by 8 bases and 5 bases, with 19 bases remaining between them. The CDR3 loop reads CASVETGTADEQYF. The DNA of the CDR3 is TGTGCCAGCGTAGAAACCGGGACTGCGGACGAGCAGTACTTC. The whole variable domain, filled in from reference TRBV7-9 and TRBJ2-7, reads DTGVSQNPRHKITKRGQNVTFRCDPISEHNRLYWYRQTLGQGPEFLTYFQNEAQLEKSRLLSDRFSAERPKGSFSTLEIQRTEQGDSAMYLCASVETGTADEQYFGPGTRLTVT.

The chain is built from TRBV19 and TRBJ1-5; no clear D gene. The V gene lost 5 bases and the J gene lost 8 bases, with 22 bases spanning the gap. The CDR3 is made up of 16 amino acids. Germline CDR1 is LNHDA and CDR2 is SQIVND (reference sequence). Here the CDR3 reads CASSENQKGPRKPQHF. The CDR3 nucleotides read TGTGCCAGTAGTGAGAATCAAAAGGGCCCGAGGAAGCCCCAGCATTTT.